The sequence of this T cell receptor (beta chain) was determined in a study of high-grade serous ovarian cancer treatment subgroups. Study background: Mean per sample: around 14,000 reads, several thousand unique TCR beta rearrangements.

The CDR3 is made up of 15 amino acids. The germline V gene has CDR1 SNHLY and CDR2 FYNNEI. Trimming at V came to 8 bases and at J to 0 bases, leaving 3 bases not matched to a gene. The tumor samples were collected prior to definitive surgery or chemotherapy. Generated by immunoSEQ multiplex PCR, the TCRdb table keeps only in-frame clones and is missing some. This table has nearly 7,000 clones, over 75% appearing once. Notes on the study in general: Only CDR3 was analyzed; CDR1 and CDR2 were not. Tumors within one patient showed repertoire similarity of 0.11 to 0.79.

In its sample, this clone is large. Its antigen remains unidentified. J is TRBJ2-7 and V is TRBV2; TRBD2 aligns across 14 bases. The TCR sequence derives from a human donor with high-grade serous ovarian cancer. Sequenced: tumor tissue. Written as DNA, the CDR3 is TGTGCCAGCGGCGGGACTAGCGGGAGCTCCTACGAGCAGTACTTC. Protein sequence: CASGGTSGSSYEQYF.